The clone carrying this T cell receptor beta chain came up a few times. Its specificity is unknown. This entry is derived from a study of regulatory T cells in long-lasting Graves disease. Study-level points and caveats: Persistent Graves' patients possessed reduced TCR diversity relative to recently diagnosed ones.

Looked up from germline, CDR1 is DFQATT and CDR2 is SNEGSKA (reference sequence). CDR3 size: 14 residues. The germline V and J ends were trimmed by 0 bases and 6 bases, with 15 bases remaining between them. Time point specified: persistent/refractory GD, antithyroid drugs over 5 years with positive TRAb. RNA extracted from PBMCs served as the sequencing template. The collection involved drawing 8 to 9 milliliters of peripheral blood into EDTA tubes. Sequencing libraries for TCR beta were prepared with iRepertoire HTBI primers and Arm-PCR of CDR3 regions. Study processing details: 60 to 65 TRBV and about 14 TRBJ segments were identified across samples. TCRdb re-derived calls from the multiplex PCR reads in MiXCR, one entry per CDR3 protein. The V and J calls, along with clone size, are taken from TCRdb and not from the paper's own processing. The sample lists some 450,000 distinct CDR3 sequences, less than 25% occurring once.

This receptor was identified in a female donor with Graves disease. V usage is TRBV20-1 and J usage is TRBJ2-7, with D tentatively TRBD1 (5 bases). The starting material was peripheral blood mononuclear cells (PBMCs), obtained when the disease was refractory, from a patient treated with antithyroid drugs. The CDR3 is CSARETSQGFEQYF. As DNA, the CDR3 is TGCAGTGCTAGAGAAACAAGTCAGGGCTTCGAGCAGTACTTC.